This is a list of T cell receptor beta chains from one sample in a study of T-cell memory formation after mild COVID-19. TCRdb processed the 5' RACE reads anew with MiXCR; each CDR3 protein has one entry. Of 260,000 or so distinct CDR3 sequences listed, approximately 15% were seen once; the top ten hold 20% to 25%. Sequenced material: PBMCs or a T cell subset sorted from them (not recorded which). The receptors originated from a man aged 18 to 35 who had mild COVID-19 (a few samples of this study predate the infection). Cell type and time point are not known. CDR3s include the opening cysteine and the closing phenylalanine or tryptophan. The D gene is left open where the match is weak. A clone size is listed for some rows: how often the clone was seen (once, few, many), or a class if it is expanded.

abundance	d_gene	v_gene	j_gene	CDR3nt	CDR3aa
NA	NA	TRBV7-9	TRBJ2-6	TGTGCCAGCAGCTTAGGGGTGGTTTTGCGGGACACTGGGGCCAACGTCCTGACTTTC	CASSLGVVLRDTGANVLTF
few	TRBD2	TRBV5-1	TRBJ2-3	TGCGCCAGCAGCTTAGCGGGGGGGGAGACAGATACGCAGTATTTT	CASSLAGGETDTQYF
NA	NA	TRBV27	TRBJ2-1	TGTGCCAGCAGAAGGGGACCCTACAATGAGCAGTTCTTC	CASRRGPYNEQFF
few	NA	TRBV7-2	TRBJ2-5	TGTGCCAGCAGCTTAGCCCAGGGCCAAGAGACCCAGTACTTC	CASSLAQGQETQYF
few	NA	TRBV20-1	TRBJ1-1	TGCAGTGCTCCAAGATTGTCCTGGGGCACTGAAGCTTTCTTT	CSAPRLSWGTEAFF
NA	NA	TRBV10-3	TRBJ1-2	TGTGCCATCAGGAATTTACAGGGTTTCGGCTACACCTTC	CAIRNLQGFGYTF
NA	TRBD1	TRBV12-3/TRBV12-4	TRBJ1-2	TGTGCCAGCAGTTCGACAGGGAAGCATGATGGCTACACCTTC	CASSSTGKHDGYTF
NA	NA	TRBV5-4	TRBJ1-1	TGTGCCAGCAGCTTCAGTCAGGGAAGGGGGATGAACACTGAAGCTTTCTTT	CASSFSQGRGMNTEAFF
NA	NA	TRBV6-5	TRBJ2-7	TGTGCCAGCAGCCTCGACCCCGGGGCATCGAGCTCCTACGAGCAGTACTTC	CASSLDPGASSSYEQYF
NA	NA	TRBV12-3/TRBV12-4	TRBJ2-7	TGTGCCAGCAGACCGGGACCGAACTCCTACGAGCAGTACTTC	CASRPGPNSYEQYF
NA	NA	TRBV5-5	TRBJ1-1	TGTGCCAGCAGCCCACGGACCATGAACACTGAAGCTTTCTTT	CASSPRTMNTEAFF
few	NA	TRBV4-3	TRBJ1-4	TGCGCCAGCAGCCTGAGATGGGGCAGACTTAATGAAAAACTGTTTTTT	CASSLRWGRLNEKLFF
many	TRBD2	TRBV10-3	TRBJ2-3	TGTGCCATCAGTTTTAGCGGGGGGGCGGACGATACGCAGTATTTT	CAISFSGGADDTQYF
few	NA	TRBV28	TRBJ1-2	TGTGCCAGCAGCCCGTACGGGGGGTATGGCTACACCTTC	CASSPYGGYGYTF
NA	NA	TRBV9	TRBJ1-4	TGTGCCAGCAGCATCTCTACAGGGAAGGGTGAAAAACTGTTTTTT	CASSISTGKGEKLFF
NA	NA	TRBV11-3	TRBJ1-1	TGTGCCAGCAGCCATTCACCAACAACTGAAGCTTTCTTT	CASSHSPTTEAFF
few	NA	TRBV6-5	TRBJ2-7	TGTGCCAGCAGTTACTCCGGGCAGGAAGCCTACGAGCAGTACTTC	CASSYSGQEAYEQYF
NA	NA	TRBV10-3	TRBJ1-1	TGTGCCATCAGTGAGGGCCACATGAACACTGAAGCTTTCTTT	CAISEGHMNTEAFF
few	NA	TRBV11-3	TRBJ2-2	TGTGCCAGCAGCTTAGGTCCGCAAAGGGAGCTGTTTTTT	CASSLGPQRELFF
once	TRBD1	TRBV12-3/TRBV12-4	TRBJ1-3	TGTGCCAGCAGGACAGGGAACTCTGGAAACACCATATATTTT	CASRTGNSGNTIYF
few	TRBD2	TRBV24-1	TRBJ2-1	TGTGCCACCAGTGATTACTATGCGGGGGTCTCTAGAGAGCAGTTCTTC	CATSDYYAGVSREQFF
few	NA	TRBV20-1	TRBJ2-1	TGCAGTGCTAGAAAACAGTTGGACGGTGAGCAGTTCTTC	CSARKQLDGEQFF
NA	NA	TRBV7-2	TRBJ1-5	TGTGCCAGCAGCTTAGGGAATGGGGGCAATCAGCCCCAGCATTTT	CASSLGNGGNQPQHF
few	NA	TRBV6-5	TRBJ2-5	TGTGCCAGCAGTCGACAGGATTCAGAGACCCAGTACTTC	CASSRQDSETQYF
few	NA	TRBV5-1	TRBJ1-4	TGCGCCAGCAGCTTGGTGGGGACACCCGATGAAAAACTGTTTTTT	CASSLVGTPDEKLFF
many	NA	TRBV7-2	TRBJ2-5	TGTGCCAGCAGCTTCGGACAAGAGACCCAGTACTTC	CASSFGQETQYF
few	TRBD2	TRBV5-1	TRBJ2-1	TGCGCCAGCAGCTTGGCCGGGACTAGCGGGAATAGGGAGCAGTTCTTC	CASSLAGTSGNREQFF
NA	NA	TRBV10-3	TRBJ2-5	TGTGCCATCAGTGAGAAAGGACCGACGGGAAGGACCCAGTACTTC	CAISEKGPTGRTQYF
NA	NA	TRBV12-3/TRBV12-4	TRBJ1-6	TGTGCCAGCAGTCCGTCGGCGTCAGGACTTTCACCCCTCCACTTT	CASSPSASGLSPLHF
NA	NA	TRBV9	TRBJ1-1	TGTGCCAGCAGCGTCGACGGACAGTCCGCTGAAGCTTTCTTT	CASSVDGQSAEAFF
many	TRBD1	TRBV6-5	TRBJ2-6	TGTGCCAGCACACCCGGGACAGGAGCGTCTGGGGCCAACGTCCTGACTTTC	CASTPGTGASGANVLTF
NA	TRBD1	TRBV7-6	TRBJ2-7	TGTGCCAGCAGCAGATGGACAGGGTACTCCGACGAGCAGTACTTC	CASSRWTGYSDEQYF
NA	NA	TRBV10-3	TRBJ2-3	TGTGCCGTTGGGGCTCCCTGGGTAGATACGCAGTATTTT	CAVGAPWVDTQYF
many	NA	TRBV6-2/TRBV6-3	TRBJ2-2	TGTGCCAGCAGCACTAGCTCTGAGACCGGGGAGCTGTTTTTT	CASSTSSETGELFF
few	TRBD1	TRBV7-3	TRBJ1-1	TGTGCCAGCAGCTTAAGGGCGAGGACAGGGGGGACTGAAGCTTTCTTT	CASSLRARTGGTEAFF
NA	NA	TRBV12-3/TRBV12-4	TRBJ2-3	TGTGCCAGCAGTCCCAGGGCCCGCACAGATACGCAGTATTTT	CASSPRARTDTQYF
few	TRBD1	TRBV19	TRBJ2-3	TGTGCCAGTAAGACAGGGGTCCACCGAAGCACAGATACGCAGTATTTT	CASKTGVHRSTDTQYF
NA	TRBD2	TRBV10-3	TRBJ2-5	TGTGCCATCAGGAAAGGACTAGCGGTACAAGAGACCCAGTACTTC	CAIRKGLAVQETQYF
NA	TRBD1	TRBV5-1	TRBJ1-5	TGCGCCAGCAGCTTCGCAGGGGGTTTTGGTCAGCCCCAGCATTTT	CASSFAGGFGQPQHF
few	NA	TRBV2	TRBJ1-5	TGTGCCAGCGGCCGAAGACAGGGCAATCAGCCCCAGCATTTT	CASGRRQGNQPQHF
NA	TRBD1	TRBV6-2/TRBV6-3	TRBJ2-5	TGTGCCAGCAGTTACTCGGGGCAGGGGGCCCAGTACTTC	CASSYSGQGAQYF
NA	TRBD1	TRBV24-1	TRBJ1-5	TGTGCCACAGCCGAGGGGGCCAATCAGCCCCAGCATTTT	CATAEGANQPQHF
NA	NA	TRBV2	TRBJ2-5	TGTGCCAGCAGTGCTGGGATCCAAGAGACCCAGTACTTC	CASSAGIQETQYF
NA	NA	TRBV29-1	TRBJ1-2	TGCAGCGTTGGGGGGGCCAATGGCTACACCTTC	CSVGGANGYTF